This T cell receptor (beta chain) was found in a study of shared clonotypes between healthy human individuals (dated by TCRdb to 2018 to 2020). Looking at the study overall: The cohort included a few men and a couple of women between 18 and 49 years of age. For each donor, three plates each were used for CD4 naive and CD4 memory, two plates were used for CD8 naive, and one plate was used for CD8 memory. The study deeply sequenced blood TCR repertoires of five healthy adults to estimate repertoire size and the extent of clonotype sharing between individuals. Different laboratories and diverse techniques were used to prepare libraries and sequence TCR repertoires, to increase sequencing depth and limit assay-specific biases. Each donor's leukapheresis produced roughly between roughly 0.85 and 10 billion PBMCs. The research as a whole found: Even with the large sequencing depth, rarefaction of the sorted-subset datasets indicated that sequencing was incomplete. Because the study included a small number of donors, the genetic and exposure-history diversity represented was limited. Sharing across a handful of donors was observed for roughly 5% of naive CD4, over 3% of naive CD8, over 2% of memory CD4, and roughly 0.4% of memory CD8 clonotypes. Sampling was limited to blood, and TCR repertoires in tissue likely differ from TCR repertoires in blood. Higher generation probabilities were observed for clonotypes shared by all four sorted-subset donors than for non-shared clonotypes. Naive subsets generally had larger estimated clonotype richness than memory subsets. Based on pairwise subsampling, the degree of clonotype sharing among donors was expected to be affected by sequencing depth.

Including cysteine and phenylalanine, the CDR3 has 15 amino acids. The read is trimmed to its CDR3 DNA, 45 bases read in frame from base 1. The germline V gene provides CDR1 MGHDK and CDR2 SYGVNS. At the junction V is shortened by 1 base and J by 3 bases; bases outside the gene matches: 6. Using the deep immunoSEQ assay, multiplex PCR amplified TCR CDR3 regions from genomic DNA. Genomic DNA extracted from each cell subset was distributed evenly over all wells of several immunoSEQ 96-well plates, and each plate served as one replicate. For sorted subsets, approximately 200 ng of genomic DNA, equivalent to tens of thousands of T cell genomes, went into each replicate PCR. Purified libraries were measured with a Qubit 3.0 fluorometer, size-checked on a Bioanalyzer 2100, and measured again with the KAPA Library Quantification kit. Every immunoSEQ 96-well plate was sequenced on a separate single-read 150-cycle Illumina NextSeq 550 flow cell. Processing in the source paper ran as follows. The immunoSEQ output contained only junctional sequences without quality scores, so filtering could not match that applied to full-length reads. Sequences were annotated with PyIR, a Python wrapper for IgBLAST v1.9, using IMGT germline references to assign V/J genes and CDR3. Reads were filtered out if the reads had weak V/J assignments (E-value above 1e-6), no CDR3, stop codons, out-of-frame junctions, or ambiguous translated residues. V3J clonotypes were defined as sequences sharing the same inferred V gene, J gene, and CDR3 amino acid sequence. To compute the percentage overlap between repertoires, the number of shared unique clonotypes was divided by the size of the smaller repertoire. RTK rarefaction, the Chao1 estimator, and Recon v2.1 estimates of unobserved clonotypes were used to assess repertoire richness. For all TCRbeta clonotypes obtained by the gDNA method from a handful of donors, generation probabilities were computed with OLGA. This is the immuneACCESS table as TCRdb keeps it, with only in-frame sequences that have V and J called. A part of the clones is gone; compared with another copy, unresolved V genes explain less than half, and the rest is unexplained. V and J calls and clone size are those listed in that table; D and trimming were worked out from the DNA. The sample includes approximately 2.3 million clones, with more than 85% observed a single time. The top ten hold about 0.37% of the sample.

About this clone: Its cognate antigen has yet to be identified. Qualities for individual bases were not recorded, and no much larger clone is one base off.

Donors were healthy HIV-negative adults with no recently reported acute infections or vaccinations. Every donor was a Caucasian adult living in Nashville, Tennessee, USA. CD4+ T cells were enriched through magnetic negative selection, after which naive cells were positively selected on CD45RA and the remaining negative fraction served as the memory subset. After blood collection by leukapheresis, PBMCs were isolated using Ficoll-Histopaque density gradient centrifugation and then cryopreserved in the vapor phase of liquid nitrogen. Purity and quantity of every magnetically sorted T cell population were checked by analytical flow cytometry. From each sorted fraction, genomic DNA was isolated and quantified by UV absorbance on a Nanodrop 2000c.

Material for sequencing was naive CD4+ T cells from PBMCs. The cell subset or site label here, explained by the study, means: CD45RA+ positively selected. Recombination linked TRBV25-1 to TRBJ2-7, with 7 central nucleotides matching TRBD2. This TCR was recovered from a man aged 18 to 35 in good health. Some clones in this sample may be carry-over from other donors' samples. The DNA sequence reads TGTGCCAGCAGTGAATCCCCGGCGGGAGACTACGAGCAGTACTTC. The translation is CASSESPAGDYEQYF.